Below are 11 T cell receptor beta chains sequenced from a single sample in a study of blood T cell repertoires in COVID-19 (dated by TCRdb to about 2020). The library was produced with the immunoSEQ multiplex PCR assay. TCRdb took this table from immuneACCESS and kept in-frame rearrangements with V and J called. Such tables lack part of the clones; where checked against another copy, unresolved V genes explain under half of the gap, and the rest is unexplained. The sample has 120,000 to 150,000 clones on record, approximately 84% of them singletons. The ten largest clones add up to approximately 4% of the sample. The specimen was PBMCs or T cells enriched from blood (not recorded which). All receptors come from a man aged 50-59 years in a cohort exposed to, infected with or recovered from COVID-19 (not recorded which).

The rearrangement links TRBV2 to TRBJ2-6; D may be TRBD1 (6 bases). In germline, CDR1 is SNHLY, CDR2 FYNNEI. V dropped 6 bases and J dropped 0 bases, with 9 bases sitting between them. The CDR3 loop spans 15 amino acids. The CDR3 is CASSPRGSGANVLTF. DNA of the CDR3: TGTGCCAGCAGCCCCAGGGGCTCTGGGGCCAACGTCCTGACTTTC.

This chain joins TRBV4-1 and TRBJ2-3, with a possible D match to TRBD2 (5 bases). This CDR3 is built from 14 residues. CDR1 and CDR2 from the germline V gene are MGHRA and YSYEKL. The V end was cut by 10 bases, the J end by 5 bases, with 19 bases between. CDR3 coding DNA: TGCGCCACCGAACCATTCGCCGGAGGAGATACGCAGTATTTT. Protein product: CATEPFAGGDTQYF.

The chain is built from TRBV24-1 and TRBJ2-2, with 7 bases matching TRBD1. This CDR3 is built from 13 residues. The trim removed 5 bases at V and 7 bases at J, leaving 3 bases unmatched. Germline V gene lookup returns CDR1 KGHDR and CDR2 SFDVKD. Here the CDR3 DNA reads TGTGCCACCAGTGCAGGGGGAAGCGGGGAGCTGTTTTTT. Its translation: CATSAGGSGELFF.

This clone was detected once. The chain employs TRBV5-1 and TRBJ2-7, with 7 bases lining up with TRBD1. J gave up 1 base and V 4 bases, and 5 bases lay outside the gene matches. This CDR3 comprises 14 residues. CDR1 SGHRS and CDR2 YFSETQ come from the germline V gene. The CDR3 DNA reads TGCGCCAGCAGCCTAGGGGGCGGATCCTACGAGCAGTACTTC. Protein: CASSLGGGSYEQYF.

The V call is TRBV19, the J call TRBJ2-2; 7 nucleotides match TRBD2. The CDR3 has 13 residues. Trimming took 3 bases from V and 7 from J; bases not matched to a gene: 2. Germline V gene sequence: CDR1 LNHDA, CDR2 SQIVND (reference sequence). In DNA form, the CDR3 reads TGTGCCAGTAGTATGGGAGGGGTCGGGGAGCTGTTTTTT. This codes for CASSMGGVGELFF. Full variable domain (remainder filled in from reference TRBV19 and TRBJ2-2): DGGITQSPKYLFRKEGQNVTLSCEQNLNHDAMYWYRQDPGQGLRLIYYSQIVNDFQKGDIAEGYSVSREKKESFPLTVTSAQKNPTAFYLCASSMGGVGELFFGEGSRLTVL.

The V and J genes are TRBV14 and TRBJ1-5; D not certain. The V and J ends lost 4 bases and 7 bases respectively, with 11 bases between them. The CDR3 loop spans 13 amino acids. CDR1 is SGHDN, CDR2 FVKESK, per germline. This chain's CDR3 is CASSRGGSQPQHF. The CDR3 region has the DNA TGTGCCAGCAGCCGGGGAGGGTCCCAGCCCCAGCATTTT.

This rearrangement joins TRBV5-1 to TRBJ1-4; D is possibly TRBD1 (6 bases). Germline-derived CDR1 and CDR2 are SGHRS and YFSETQ. The CDR3 is made up of 17 amino acids. The V and J ends lost 4 bases and 0 bases respectively, with 16 bases between them. The CDR3 sequence: CASSLQGLSTTNEKLFF. The DNA of the CDR3 is TGCGCCAGCAGCCTACAGGGCCTCTCCACAACTAATGAAAAACTGTTTTTT.

This clone was observed a few times. The CDR3: CASSVGHGNQPQHF. For the CDR3, the DNA is TGTGCCAGTAGTGTGGGACACGGCAATCAGCCCCAGCATTTT. The V call is TRBV19, the J call TRBJ1-5; perhaps TRBD1 as D (6 bases). The length of the CDR3 is 14 residues. Germline V gives CDR1 LNHDA, CDR2 SQIVND (reference sequence). Trimming shortened V by 5 bases and J by 2 bases, and 10 bases separated the two germline ends.

This chain connects TRBV5-1 to TRBJ2-2, with 8 bases aligning to TRBD1. The CDR3 runs 14 residues. From germline, CDR1 is SGHRS and CDR2 YFSETQ. Trimming removed 5 bases from V and 8 bases from J; junction bases left unmatched: 8. DNA of the CDR3: TGCGCCAGCAGTTTAGGACAGGGAGAAGGGGAGCTGTTTTTT. It yields the protein CASSLGQGEGELFF.

The chain's CDR3 is CASNRGISYNSPLHF. The DNA of the CDR3 is TGTGCCAGCAATCGGGGAATCTCCTATAATTCACCCCTCCACTTT. The J gene is TRBJ1-6, the V gene TRBV28; D call uncertain. The CDR3 spans 15 residues. V lost 7 bases to trimming and J lost 0 bases, with 10 bases between them. Looked up from germline, CDR1 is MDHEN and CDR2 is SYDVKM.

This clone occurred once. In the same sample, other DNA sequences code for this CDR3. V usage is TRBV7-9 and J usage is TRBJ2-7; D uncertain. The V gene lost 5 bases and the J gene lost 1 base, with 3 bases spanning the gap. Germline-derived CDR1 and CDR2 are SEHNR and FQNEAQ (reference sequence). CDR3 length: 11 amino acids. The CDR3 is CASSPSYEQYF. The CDR3 nucleotides read TGTGCCAGCAGCCCTTCCTACGAGCAGTACTTC.